This T cell receptor beta chain was captured by sequencing in a study of blood T cell repertoires in COVID-19. Here immunoSEQ multiplex PCR was the method, and the copy in TCRdb shows in-frame clones only, minus some. The sample records 37,000 or so clones, 81% being singletons. The CDR3 extends over 15 amino acids. Germline CDR1 SGHTA, CDR2 FQGNSA. Trimming left V 6 bases short and J 2 bases short, with 17 bases between. Sequenced input: peripheral blood. The chain has TRBV7-2 and TRBJ2-7, with D possibly TRBD1 on 6 matching bases. The sequence came from an elderly man with active or convalescent COVID-19. The CDR3 loop reads CASSQGKGTTYEQYF. Written as DNA, the CDR3 is TGTGCCAGCAGTCAAGGGAAGGGGACAACCTACGAGCAGTACTTC.